This T cell receptor (beta chain) was identified in a study of radiation and T cells in renal cell carcinoma. Study-wide findings and caveats: Top tumor clonotypes rose in blood 2 weeks post-radiation, then contracted.

On this clone itself: Its antigen remains unidentified.

CDR1 and CDR2 (germline): MRHNA, SNTAGT. This CDR3 contains 13 residues. Trimming at V came to 5 bases and at J to 10 bases, leaving 7 bases not matched to a gene. Sequenced by immunoSEQ multiplex PCR; TCRdb stores in-frame clones only, minus some. The table has 94,000 or so clones, about four fifths seen once. Time point: baseline pretreatment blood. This sample's treatment: 15 Gy SBRT to primary tumor, nephrectomy 4 weeks later. This specimen consisted of blood, obtained from a patient whose treatment included radiotherapy and nephrectomy. This clonotype was sampled from a man aged 60 to 75 with renal cell carcinoma. The rearrangement links TRBV6-4 to TRBJ2-1, with 8 bases identical to TRBD1. CDR3 in amino acids: CASSYQGAREQFF. The CDR3 region has the DNA TGTGCCAGCAGTTACCAGGGGGCAAGGGAGCAGTTCTTC.